This T cell receptor beta chain was obtained from a study of Graves' ophthalmopathy and Graves' hyperthyroidism. Study-level results: Sensitivity reached 70.59% and specificity about 72% when the model predicted ophthalmopathy progression. An approximately 84% specificity and around 88% sensitivity were achieved by a 13-signature model that separated ophthalmopathy from stable hyperthyroidism.

The sequenced template was RNA, covering the TCR beta CDR3 region. Second-round multiplex PCR came after a first-round RT-PCR that employed HTBI primers. TCRdb reanalysed the multiplex PCR reads using MiXCR and keeps one entry per CDR3 protein. The table has roughly 410,000 distinct CDR3 sequences, 15% seen once. V was shortened by 4 bases and J by 1 base, with 11 bases between the two germline ends. The CDR3 sequence is 14 residues long. CDR1 KGHSH and CDR2 LQKENI come from the germline V gene. With respect to this clonotype: Antigen unknown.

Stable hyperthyroidism referred to disease that showed no ophthalmopathy within 18 months of follow-up. The V gene is TRBV18, the J gene TRBJ2-7; no reliable D call. This clonotype was sampled from a young woman with stable Graves' hyperthyroidism. The specimen sequenced was peripheral blood. The CDR3: CASSLAAPSYEQYF. The CDR3 DNA is TGTGCCAGCTCACTGGCAGCACCATCCTACGAGCAGTACTTC.